Each of the 22 T cell receptor beta chains below was sequenced from the same sample in a study of identifying expanded T cells in peripheral blood. Using immunoSEQ multiplex PCR, the repertoire was profiled, and TCRdb retains in-frame clones only, with some absent. The sample contains approximately 100,000 clones, less than 90% of which appear only once. Material: blood. These receptors were obtained from a person aged 18-70 years in good health.

V is TRBV7-8 and J is TRBJ1-2, with D perhaps matching TRBD1 (5 bases). Per germline, CDR1 SGHVS and CDR2 FQNEAQ. V was shortened by 5 bases and J by 0 bases, with 13 bases between the two germline ends. The CDR3 has 15 residues. The CDR3 region is CASSATVATNYGYTF. DNA for the CDR3: TGTGCCAGCAGCGCGACAGTTGCTACTAACTATGGCTACACCTTC.

The chain links TRBV29-1 to TRBJ2-7, with 9 bases aligning to TRBD1. The CDR3 totals 13 residues. The ends lost 4 bases at V and 1 base at J; junction bases unmatched: 2. CDR1 is SQVTM, CDR2 ANQGSEA, per germline. The CDR3 is CSVVTGGSYEQYF. DNA for the CDR3: TGCAGCGTTGTGACAGGGGGTTCCTACGAGCAGTACTTC.

Notes on this clone: It is unclear where the CDR3 begins or ends on the DNA, so no DNA is shown, and the CDR3 is as TCRdb lists it. This chain links TRBV5-1 with TRBJ1-1. Germline V gives CDR1 SGHRS, CDR2 YFSETQ. Inclusive of both ends, the CDR3 amounts to 14 amino acids. The CDR3 region is CASSVGLGNLDSFF.

This clone is categorized as medium-sized. The sample holds other DNA sequences that translate to the same CDR3. The gene calls are TRBV11-2 and TRBJ2-7; D may match TRBD1 or TRBD2 (6 bases each). This CDR3 is 14 amino acids long. Germline V lookup: CDR1 SGHAT, CDR2 FQNNGV. V was cut by 5 bases and J by 0 bases, with 11 bases left in between. The CDR3 region has the DNA TGTGCCAGCAGCCCCGGGGGCAGCTCCTACGAGCAGTACTTC. Its protein is CASSPGGSSYEQYF. Filled out from reference TRBV11-2 and TRBJ2-7, the complete variable domain reads EAGVAQSPRYKIIEKRQSVAFWCNPISGHATLYWYQQILGQGPKLLIQFQNNGVVDDSQLPKDRFSAERLKGVDSTLKIQPAKLEDSAVYLCASSPGGSSYEQYFGPGTRLTVT.

The V call is TRBV5-1, the J call TRBJ1-6; 11 bases are a match to TRBD1. J gave up 6 bases and V 4 bases, and 9 bases lay outside the gene matches. This CDR3 is built from 17 residues. Germline CDR1 and CDR2: SGHRS and YFSETQ. Here the CDR3 reads CASSRPPGQGVNSPLHF. The CDR3, as DNA: TGCGCCAGCAGCCGTCCTCCGGGACAGGGGGTTAATTCACCCCTCCACTTT.

This clone appeared once. The chain couples TRBV4-2 to TRBJ1-4, with a weak D call TRBD1 (5 bases). The CDR3 extends over 15 amino acids. Deletions cut 4 bases from V and 6 bases from J, with 15 bases between. CDR1 and CDR2 (germline): LGHNA, YNFKEQ. CDR3 DNA sequence: TGTGCCAGCAGCCCCCCCGGCAGGGAGGATGAAAAACTGTTTTTT. It is translated as CASSPPGREDEKLFF.

The chain carries TRBV6-6 and TRBJ1-1; D gene ambiguous. The CDR3 has 14 amino acids. Germline CDR1 and CDR2: MNHNY and SVGAGI (reference sequence). Trimming removed 0 bases from V and 1 base from J, with 6 bases in between. The CDR3 loop is CASSYSNWNTEAFF. In DNA form, the CDR3 reads TGTGCCAGCAGTTACTCGAATTGGAACACTGAAGCTTTCTTT.

This rearrangement joins TRBV7-7 to TRBJ2-1, with TRBD1 as a possible D gene (6 bases). From germline, CDR1 is SSHAT and CDR2 FNYEAQ (reference sequence). The length of the CDR3 is 14 residues. Deletions cut 2 bases from V and 8 bases from J, with 13 bases between. Here the CDR3 reads CASSLTPGTHEQFF. The CDR3, as DNA: TGTGCCAGCAGCTTAACCCCCGGGACACATGAGCAGTTCTTC.

The chain is built from TRBV30 and TRBJ2-2; D unresolved. Per the germline V gene, CDR1 is GTSNPN and CDR2 is SVGIG (reference sequence). V was shortened by 2 bases and J by 4 bases, with 2 bases between the two germline ends. CDR3 length: 11 amino acids. The CDR3 nucleotides are TGTGCCTGGAGTACCACCGGGGAGCTGTTTTTT. This sequence encodes CAWSTTGELFF.

The rearrangement links TRBV7-3 to TRBJ1-1; D remains ambiguous. Germline CDR1 reads SGHTA; CDR2 reads FQGTGA. The CDR3 is 13 residues long. The V end was cut by 3 bases, the J end by 1 base, with 6 bases between. The CDR3 nucleotides read TGTGCCAGCAGCTTGCGAGGGAACACTGAAGCTTTCTTT. It codes for CASSLRGNTEAFF.

The chain uses TRBV15 and TRBJ1-4; 9 nucleotides match TRBD1. Germline V gene sequence: CDR1 LNHNV, CDR2 YYDKDF (reference sequence). V gave up 0 bases and J gave up 8 bases; unmatched junction bases: 4. The CDR3 runs to 15 residues. Here the CDR3 reads CATSRDTGGEEKLFF. CDR3 nucleotide sequence: TGTGCCACCAGCAGAGATACAGGGGGCGAGGAAAAACTGTTTTTT.

This sequence joins TRBV5-6 and TRBJ1-6; D is undetermined. Per the germline V gene, CDR1 is SGHDT and CDR2 is YYEEEE. V was shortened by 4 bases and J by 7 bases, with 12 bases between the two germline ends. This CDR3 is 14 amino acids long. The CDR3 DNA follows: TGTGCCAGCAGCGTTTCTATAGTGAATTCACCCCTCCACTTT. This sequence encodes CASSVSIVNSPLHF.

The chain combines TRBV2 with TRBJ1-6; D uncertain. CDR1 and CDR2 from the germline V gene are SNHLY and FYNNEI. Trimming cost V 2 bases and J 0 bases, with 8 bases left between them. This CDR3 comprises 16 residues. In DNA form, the CDR3 reads TGTGCCAGCAGTGAAATCGGCGGCTCCTATAATTCACCCCTCCACTTT. It codes for CASSEIGGSYNSPLHF.

The gene calls are TRBV7-9 and TRBJ2-5, with 9 bases aligning to TRBD1. This CDR3 has 15 residues. Germline V gene data show CDR1 as SEHNR and CDR2 as FQNEAQ (reference sequence). J was trimmed by 5 bases and V by 4 bases; bases with no gene match: 8. The CDR3 protein is CASSSRDRVGETQYF. CDR3 nucleotides: TGTGCCAGCAGCTCCCGGGACAGGGTAGGGGAGACCCAGTACTTC.

This rearrangement joins TRBV14 to TRBJ2-7; weak D call: TRBD1 (6 bases). Germline-derived CDR1 and CDR2 are SGHDN and FVKESK. The CDR3 sequence is 19 residues long. The V end was cut by 3 bases, the J end by 9 bases, with 33 bases between. This CDR3 reads CASSQRNTPTGWVTAVQYF. The DNA for the CDR3 is TGTGCCAGCAGCCAGAGAAACACCCCGACAGGATGGGTTACAGCGGTGCAGTACTTC.

The rearrangement joins TRBV19 to TRBJ1-5, with 7 bases matching TRBD1. V lost 4 bases to trimming and J lost 3 bases; unmatched junction nucleotides: 6. The CDR3 is 15 residues long. In germline, CDR1 is LNHDA, CDR2 SQIVND (reference sequence). Here the CDR3 reads CASSTQDRTNQPQHF. Here the CDR3 DNA reads TGTGCCAGTAGTACGCAGGACAGGACCAATCAGCCCCAGCATTTT.

This clone was counted only a few times. This chain joins TRBV6-6 and TRBJ1-2, with D hard to call. The CDR3 length is 13 residues. Deletions cut 3 bases from V and 3 bases from J, with 8 bases between. Germline lookup yields CDR1 MNHNY and CDR2 SVGAGI (reference sequence). CDR3 coding DNA: TGTGCCAGCAGTTATGGGGATGACTATGGCTACACCTTC. It encodes CASSYGDDYGYTF.

The chain employs TRBV4-3 and TRBJ1-5; a weak D match, TRBD1 (6 bases). V lost 0 bases and J 6 bases, leaving 15 bases between the germline ends. This CDR3 comprises 16 residues. The germline V gene has CDR1 LGHNA and CDR2 YSLEER. CDR3 sequence reads: CASSQDWGGAGQPQHF. DNA of the CDR3: TGCGCCAGCAGCCAAGATTGGGGGGGGGCCGGTCAGCCCCAGCATTTT.

Notes on this clone: At one of its ends the junction is not consistent with the germline gene, which may arise from a read error. The chain has TRBV19 and TRBJ1-2, with TRBD1 as a possible D gene (6 bases). The germline CDR1 and CDR2 sequences are LNHDA and SQIVND (reference sequence). The CDR3 has 14 amino acids. The CDR3 loop is CASKLGAGRYGYTF. The CDR3 nucleotides are TGTGCGAGTAAATTGGGGGCCGGGAGGTATGGCTACACCTTC. Based on the CDR3 plus reference TRBV19 and TRBJ1-2, the full variable domain is DGGITQSPKYLFRKEGQNVTLSCEQNLNHDAMYWYRQDPGQGLRLIYYSQIVNDFQKGDIAEGYSVSREKKESFPLTVTSAQKNPTAFYLCASKLGAGRYGYTFGSGTRLTVV.

The V call is TRBV30, the J call TRBJ1-5, with 7 bases identical to TRBD1. The CDR3 has 14 residues. CDR1 is GTSNPN, CDR2 SVGIG, per germline (reference sequence). J was trimmed by 7 bases and V by 2 bases; bases with no gene match: 8. DNA for the CDR3: TGTGCCTGGAGTTATTACAGGGGTGGGCAGCCCCAGCATTTT. Residues: CAWSYYRGGQPQHF. Based on the CDR3 plus reference TRBV30 and TRBJ1-5, the full variable domain is SQTIHQWPATLVQPVGSPLSLECTVEGTSNPNLYWYRQAAGRGLQLLFYSVGIGQISSEVPQNLSASRPQDRQFILSSKKLLLSDSGFYLCAWSYYRGGQPQHFGDGTRLSIL.

This chain's CDR3 is CASSQSPGRGAQPQHF. As DNA, the CDR3 is TGTGCCAGCAGCCAATCCCCCGGGCGGGGGGCTCAGCCCCAGCATTTT. The genes are TRBV16 and TRBJ1-5, with TRBD1 as a possible D gene (6 bases). This CDR3 is built from 16 residues. The V gene lost 0 bases and the J gene lost 6 bases, with 15 bases spanning the gap. Germline assignment: CDR1 KGHSY and CDR2 FQNENV.

In DNA, the CDR3 is TGTGCCATCACCGGGGACACCTCCTCCTACGAGCAGTACTTC. Amino acid sequence: CAITGDTSSYEQYF. The chain has TRBV10-3 and TRBJ2-7; the D gene is possibly TRBD1 (6 bases). The CDR3 totals 14 residues. Germline loops: CDR1 ENHRY, CDR2 SYGVKD. V shed 7 bases and J shed 0 bases, with 13 bases lying between them.